This entry concerns a single T cell receptor (beta chain). This record belongs to a study of blood T cells in healthy people across ages. About the study: In model experiments, template switching was able to capture about one barcoded beta molecule for every two T cells that were present.

Germline CDR1 SNHLY, CDR2 FYNNEI. V gave up 6 bases and J gave up 0 bases; unmatched junction bases: 3. The CDR3 is 16 residues long. The second PCR ran roughly 7 to 12 cycles with a sample-barcoded 5' primer and J-beta primers. One entry per CDR3 protein results from TCRdb running MiXCR on the 5' RACE reads. The data contain under 2,000,000 distinct CDR3 sequences, just under 50% of them singletons. The origin of this receptor is a woman in her 40s in good health. This rearrangement joins TRBV2 to TRBJ1-4; 11 bases match TRBD1. What was sequenced was blood. The CDR3 reads CASSGQGAATNEKLFF. CDR3 bases: TGTGCCAGCAGCGGACAGGGGGCCGCAACTAATGAAAAACTGTTTTTT.